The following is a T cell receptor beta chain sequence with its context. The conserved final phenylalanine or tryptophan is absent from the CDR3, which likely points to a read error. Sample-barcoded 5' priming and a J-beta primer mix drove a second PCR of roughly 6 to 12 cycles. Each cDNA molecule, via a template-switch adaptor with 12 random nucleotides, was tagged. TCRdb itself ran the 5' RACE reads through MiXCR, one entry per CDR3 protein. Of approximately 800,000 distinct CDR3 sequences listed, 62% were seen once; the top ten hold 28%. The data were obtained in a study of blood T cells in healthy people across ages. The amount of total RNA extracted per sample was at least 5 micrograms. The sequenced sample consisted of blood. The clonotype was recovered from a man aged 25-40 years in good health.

The CDR3 sequence is CASSAKTQGTLNNEQFL. The CDR3 DNA reads as TGTGCCAGCAGCGCCAAAACACAGGGAACCCTGAACAATGAGCAGTTCCTC. The chain joins TRBV9 to TRBJ2-1; D perhaps matches TRBD1 (6 bases). The CDR3 covers 17 residues. Trimming cost V 3 bases and J 5 bases, with 21 bases left between them. Germline CDR1 reads SGDLS; CDR2 reads YYNGEE.